The entry below gives a single T cell receptor (beta chain) sequence along with its context. What this receptor recognizes is not known. Base qualities are missing; no much larger clone stands one base away. This entry is derived from a study of T cell repertoires in cytomegalovirus infection (dated by TCRdb to the late 2010s). A note on the overall study: Alongside well-studied HLA-B-restricted epitopes, the peptide stimulations were aimed at recently identified HLA-C-restricted CMV epitopes, whose presentation resists viral immunomodulation. The HLA type of each donor mattered for the analysis, because public TCR beta signatures pointed to carriage of CMV infection along with the matching HLA type.

The instrument was an Illumina HiSeq 1500. The public sequencing data were trimmed at Q25 with fastp and processed into clonotypes with MiXCR by TCRdb, which kept only in-frame beta chains. When rows share a CDR3 protein, they turn into one entry using the most common DNA and genes. The sample profile shows hundreds of thousands of distinct CDR3 sequences; more than 40% of them were found once. Together, the top ten hold around 45% of the sample. This specimen's treatment or condition label, interpreted: in vitro stimulation with specific CMV peptide epitopes to enrich CMV-specific T cells. The investigation overall reported the following: Cumulative frequency of public TCR beta family members discriminated carriers of CMV infection plus the relevant HLA type in this cohort and an independent approximately 350-donor cohort. The ex vivo response was dominated by HLA-C-restricted CMV-specific TCR beta clonotypes, which also provided the single most frequent clonotype in two of eight donors.

The CDR3 numbers 17 residues from cysteine through phenylalanine. Only the CDR3 DNA is retained, 51 bases long and in frame from the first base. As encoded in the germline V gene, CDR1 is SGHTA while CDR2 is FQGNSA. V and J lose 1 base and 0 bases, and a span of 15 bases separates them. The V and J segments used are TRBV7-2 and TRBJ1-1, and TRBD1 may be the D gene, going by 5 matching bases. This sample comprised cultured PBMCs, obtained from culture after CMV antigen stimulation. This receptor was obtained from a human donor in good health (CMV status not recorded). Some clones in this sample may be carry-over from other donors' samples. The DNA reads TGTGCCAGCAGCTTAGTTGCGGCAGGGCTCATGAACACTGAAGCTTTCTTT. Translation gives CASSLVAAGLMNTEAFF.